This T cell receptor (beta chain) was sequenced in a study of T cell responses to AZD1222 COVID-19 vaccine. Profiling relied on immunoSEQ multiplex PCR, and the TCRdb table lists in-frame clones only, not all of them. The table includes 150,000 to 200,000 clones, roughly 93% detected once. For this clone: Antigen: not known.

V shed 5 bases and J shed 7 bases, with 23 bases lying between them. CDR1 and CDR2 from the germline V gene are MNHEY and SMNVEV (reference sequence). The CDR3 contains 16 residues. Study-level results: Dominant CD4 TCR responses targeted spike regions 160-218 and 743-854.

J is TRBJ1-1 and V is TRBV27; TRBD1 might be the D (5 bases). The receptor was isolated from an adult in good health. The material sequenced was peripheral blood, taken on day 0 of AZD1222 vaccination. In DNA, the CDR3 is TGTGCCAGCAGTCCCCACCCCGCGGCCAGGGTAGATGAAGCTTTCTTT. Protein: CASSPHPAARVDEAFF.